A single sample gave rise to the 20 T cell receptor beta chains below, sequenced in a study of blood T cell repertoires in COVID-19. Only in-frame clones appear in the TCRdb table, and some are missing; sequencing was by immunoSEQ multiplex PCR. The table includes about 120,000 clones, about 87% detected once. The sample comprised peripheral blood. The origin of the receptors is a woman aged 50 to 60 with acute or convalescent COVID-19.

The chain uses TRBV3-1 (or the pseudogene TRBV3-2) and TRBJ2-1; the match to TRBD2 covers 8 bases. The ends lost 0 bases at V and 3 bases at J; junction bases unmatched: 4. Germline CDR1 LGHDT, CDR2 YNNKEL (reference sequence). The CDR3 length is 16 residues. The CDR3 bases are TGTGCCAGCAGCCAAGAGACGGGAGGGGACTACAATGAGCAGTTCTTC. Translating it yields CASSQETGGDYNEQFF.

This chain links TRBV7-3 with TRBJ2-3; 9 bases fit TRBD1. Germline V lookup: CDR1 SGHTA, CDR2 FQGTGA. CDR3 size: 16 residues. J lost 1 base, V lost 5 bases, and 7 bases had no gene match. The CDR3 nucleotides read TGTGCCAGCAGCGCCCGACAGGGGGATCGCACAGATACGCAGTATTTT. This translates into CASSARQGDRTDTQYF.

The gene calls are TRBV11-3 and TRBJ2-3; 9 bases fit TRBD2. This CDR3 is built from 15 residues. Germline values: CDR1 SGHNT, CDR2 YENEEA. V lost 1 base and J lost 1; bases outside the gene matches: 0. The CDR3 region has the DNA TGTGCCAGCAGCTTAGGGACTAGCGGCACAGATACGCAGTATTTT. Protein product: CASSLGTSGTDTQYF.

This rearrangement joins TRBV27 to TRBJ1-6, with D possibly matching TRBD1 (5 bases). CDR1 MNHEY and CDR2 SMNVEV come from the germline V gene (reference sequence). With 3 bases removed from V and 7 bases from J, the gap between germline ends came to 16 bases. There are 16 residues in the CDR3. The CDR3 DNA reads as TGTGCCAGCAGTTTCTCCGTCGGGGGAGAAAATTCACCCCTCCACTTT. It translates to CASSFSVGGENSPLHF.

The chain links TRBV6-2 or TRBV6-3 to TRBJ1-4; D not certain. The CDR3 length is 14 residues. The V gene lost 4 bases and the J gene lost 0 bases, with 6 bases spanning the gap. CDR1 and CDR2 from the germline V gene are MNHEY and SVGEGT. The CDR3 protein is CASSSLATNEKLFF. The CDR3 nucleotides read TGTGCCAGCAGTTCCCTTGCAACTAATGAAAAACTGTTTTTT.

There are a few counts of this clone. The V call is TRBV10-1, the J call TRBJ2-2; D is possibly TRBD1 (6 bases). Trimming left V 2 bases short and J 7 bases short, with 11 bases between. This CDR3 region has 14 residues. From germline, CDR1 is WNHNN and CDR2 SYGVQD (reference sequence). CDR3 sequence reads: CASSEGTGIGELFF. The CDR3 DNA sequence: TGCGCCAGCAGTGAGGGAACAGGGATCGGGGAGCTGTTTTTT.

This chain connects TRBV28 to TRBJ2-3; a possible D gene is TRBD2 (7 bases). This CDR3 has 17 amino acids. Germline CDR1 reads MDHEN; CDR2 reads SYDVKM. V lost 2 bases to trimming and J lost 3 bases, with 18 bases between them. CDR3 nucleotides: TGTGCCAGCAGTTTACCCCTACGGGGGGCCGGGACAGATACGCAGTATTTT. It yields the protein CASSLPLRGAGTDTQYF.

The chain couples TRBV10-3 to TRBJ2-3, with 8 bases identical to TRBD1. CDR1 and CDR2 (germline): ENHRY, SYGVKD. Unmatched junction bases numbered 6, after V lost 5 bases and J lost 2 bases. This CDR3 comprises 15 residues. CDR3 sequence reads: CAISIGQGVTDTQYF. CDR3 DNA: TGTGCCATCAGTATTGGACAGGGAGTCACAGATACGCAGTATTTT.

This chain connects TRBV30 to TRBJ1-2; D is unresolved. Germline V gives CDR1 GTSNPN, CDR2 SVGIG (reference sequence). The CDR3 consists of 16 residues. The ends were cut back, 3 bases at V and 0 bases at J, with 17 bases in the middle. The CDR3 sequence: CAWSRERISANYGYTF. The CDR3 coding sequence is TGTGCCTGGAGCCGGGAGCGGATTTCAGCTAACTATGGCTACACCTTC. Supplemented by reference TRBV30 and TRBJ1-2, the full variable domain reads SQTIHQWPATLVQPVGSPLSLECTVEGTSNPNLYWYRQAAGRGLQLLFYSVGIGQISSEVPQNLSASRPQDRQFILSSKKLLLSDSGFYLCAWSRERISANYGYTFGSGTRLTVV.

This chain connects TRBV3-1 (or the pseudogene TRBV3-2) to TRBJ1-5; no clear D. This CDR3 is 14 amino acids long. V lost 0 bases to trimming and J lost 5 bases, with 8 bases between them. The V gene's germline CDR1 is LGHDT and CDR2 YNNKEL (reference sequence). The chain's CDR3 is CASSQDPGDQPQHF. The CDR3 nucleotides read TGTGCCAGCAGCCAAGACCCGGGAGATCAGCCCCAGCATTTT.

This clone has only a few counts. The J gene is TRBJ1-2, the V gene TRBV7-8; TRBD1 might be the D (5 bases). Between the trimmed V and J ends, which lost 0 bases and 6 bases, there was a span of 5 bases. Germline CDR1 SGHVS, CDR2 FQNEAQ. The CDR3 is 12 amino acids. The CDR3 bases are TGTGCCAGCAGCTTAGCCAGGGATGGCTACACCTTC. It is translated as CASSLARDGYTF.

The J gene is TRBJ2-5, the V gene TRBV27; TRBD1 might be the D (6 bases). Germline V gives CDR1 MNHEY, CDR2 SMNVEV (reference sequence). Trimming took 5 bases from V and 4 from J, leaving 11 bases between them. CDR3 size: 13 residues. The CDR3 DNA sequence: TGTGCCAGCAGTAACAGGGACGGAGAGACCCAGTACTTC. Amino acid sequence: CASSNRDGETQYF.

This sequence joins TRBV2 and TRBJ1-5, with D possibly TRBD1 on 6 matching bases. Trimming removed 4 bases at V and 2 bases at J, with 12 bases between. Germline CDR1 and CDR2: SNHLY and FYNNEI. The CDR3 has 15 amino acids. The CDR3 loop is CASSVVRGGNQPQHF. The CDR3 DNA reads TGTGCCAGCAGTGTTGTCAGGGGAGGCAATCAGCCCCAGCATTTT.

The chain links TRBV25-1 to TRBJ2-7; D perhaps matches TRBD1 (5 bases). V lost 6 bases to trimming and J lost 5 bases, with 23 bases between them. The CDR3 is made up of 16 amino acids. CDR1 is MGHDK, CDR2 SYGVNS, per germline. The CDR3 bases are TGTGCCAGCAGCCCCGTAGGACCCTGGGGCCTACACGAGCAGTACTTC. It specifies CASSPVGPWGLHEQYF.

The chain has TRBV4-3 and TRBJ2-1, with 11 positions matching TRBD1. Per germline, CDR1 LGHNA and CDR2 YSLEER. With 0 bases clipped from V and 7 bases from J, the junction kept 5 bases outside the gene matches. This CDR3 is 16 amino acids long. Here the CDR3 reads CASSQEGGTGGNEQFF. The CDR3 DNA follows: TGCGCCAGCAGCCAAGAAGGGGGGACAGGGGGGAATGAGCAGTTCTTC.

The chain couples TRBV12-3 or TRBV12-4 to TRBJ2-1; 11 bases are a match to TRBD2. This CDR3 has 13 residues. With V trimmed by 6 bases and J by 7 bases, 2 bases remained unmatched. In DNA, the CDR3 is TGTGCCAGCAGACGGACTAGCGGGAATGAGCAGTTCTTC. Protein sequence: CASRRTSGNEQFF.

The chain carries TRBV18 and TRBJ1-1; D is unresolved. CDR1 KGHSH and CDR2 LQKENI come from the germline V gene. CDR3 length: 13 residues. V was pared by 4 bases and J by 1 base, with 7 bases between. In DNA, the CDR3 is TGTGCCAGCTCACGGGCAGCGAACACTGAAGCTTTCTTT. This translates into CASSRAANTEAFF.

The gene calls are TRBV7-3 and TRBJ1-1; D is ambiguous. The germline V gene encodes CDR1 SGHTA and CDR2 FQGTGA. The CDR3 sequence is 13 residues long. V lost 0 bases and J lost 9, with 11 bases in between. DNA for the CDR3: TGTGCCAGCAGCTTAACCGAAACAACGCAAGCTTTCTTT. Amino acids: CASSLTETTQAFF.

The chain uses TRBV14 and TRBJ2-3; possible D gene TRBD1, 5 bases. The CDR3 spans 15 residues. CDR1 and CDR2 (germline): SGHDN, FVKESK. V lost 4 bases to trimming and J lost 2 bases, with 13 bases between them. The CDR3 nucleotides are TGTGCCAGCAGCCTATGGACGGACAACACAGATACGCAGTATTTT. Amino acids: CASSLWTDNTDTQYF.

This chain's CDR3 is CASSFSGQATYPVYEQYF. The CDR3 nucleotides are TGTGCCAGCAGCTTCTCGGGACAGGCCACCTACCCAGTCTACGAGCAGTACTTC. V is TRBV5-5 and J is TRBJ2-7; 8 nucleotides agree with TRBD1. The CDR3 has 18 amino acids. From germline, CDR1 is SGHKS and CDR2 YYEKEE (reference sequence). V lost 2 bases, J lost 3 bases, and 16 bases stayed unmatched.